The present T cell receptor (beta chain) was sequenced within a study of T cells in Graves' hyperthyroidism and ophthalmopathy (dated by TCRdb to the late 2010s). In the study overall: To identify TCR V-J signatures that set the groups apart, the researchers used a discovery cohort of roughly 100 patients, made up of under 50 with Graves' ophthalmopathy and about 60 with stable Graves' hyperthyroidism. An independent validation cohort of under 20 hyperthyroidism patients and 17 patients who later progressed to ophthalmopathy tested prospective prediction of ophthalmopathy. The 80 to 100 discovery patients were randomly divided into training and test sets at a 7:3 ratio. In about six Graves' hyperthyroidism patients, the study also compared T-cell repertoires from thyroid tissue with T-cell repertoires from blood. Following sampling, methimazole starting at 30 mg daily was given to hyperthyroidism patients, and high-dose intravenous methylprednisolone was given to ophthalmopathy patients. TCR Vbeta CDR3 sequencing of 135 peripheral blood samples (about 45 ophthalmopathy, about 74 hyperthyroidism and approximately 17 progressor patients) is reported in the paper.

Patients with uncontrolled infections, other autoimmune diseases, pregnancy or lactation were excluded. Diagnoses were established on the basis of clinical symptoms, serum thyroxine and TRAb, thyroid ultrasound, and orbital computed tomography. Total RNA was extracted with Trizol reagent, and quality was checked on an Agilent 2100 Bioanalyzer. The TCR beta CDR3 regions were amplified from RNA transcripts. A first-round RT-PCR of the TCR CDR3 used the HTBI primer set with the Qiagen OneStep RT-PCR kit. Libraries were constructed in a second round of multiplex PCR, after which size selection and purification were performed. Libraries were sequenced paired-end with 100 bp reads on an Illumina HiSeq2000. As for how the authors treated the data: SOAPnuke was used to process the raw data, throwing out any read that contained adapters or uncalled bases, had a mean Phred below 15, or lacked an exact constant-primer or identifier match. COPE v1.2.5 was used to merge the high-quality paired reads, and each unique nucleotide sequence was defined as a clonotype. Clonotypes were aligned to IMGT TRBV, TRBD and TRBJ reference segments using MiTCR v1.1. The analysis was restricted to V-J combinations with a frequency above 0.0001, which together covered roughly 99% of the repertoires. A TCS score was defined as the ratio of F50 (clonal expansion) to E x V (chaos), with BLOSUM62-based TCRdist applied between CDR3 peptides within each V-J. Welch's t-statistics and random forest reduced 514 V-J features to 10 to 15, which were used in a naive Bayes classifier (R e1071). The Morisita-Horn index was used to measure how similar the thyroid and blood repertoires were. TCRdb reprocessing: public reads trimmed at Q25 with fastp, clones called with MiXCR, in-frame beta chains kept. Rows are unified per CDR3 protein, each entry keeping the most common DNA and genes. None of the V and J calls come from the authors' own analysis; TCRdb made them. Here the sample has about 640,000 distinct CDR3 sequences; about 45% occur a single time. The ten largest clonotypes hold less than 9.5% of the sample.

Turning to this clonotype: The clone's antigen remains unknown. Since a much larger clone is just one base distant, this may be a read error.

Findings and caveats that apply to the study as a whole: Sample size was not statistically predetermined, and blinding of investigators to group allocation was not performed. In validation, the model predicted progression to ophthalmopathy a median of roughly six months before onset, with approximately 71% sensitivity and roughly 79% specificity. A 13 V-J signature model separated ophthalmopathy from stable hyperthyroidism, with around 91% sensitivity and roughly 81% specificity in cross-validation and 80%/75% in testing. Most expanded thyroid clonotypes (frequency above 0.001) were also found in blood, which suggests that blood repertoires may mirror thyroid immune responses.

From V the trimming removes 8 bases and from J it removes 5 bases, while the gene matches leave 12 bases of the junction unaccounted for. Via the germline V gene, CDR1 is SGHTA and CDR2 FQGNSA. Counted from cysteine to phenylalanine, this CDR3 has 15 amino acids. Only CDR3 DNA remains: 45 bases, in frame from the first base. This chain joins TRBV7-2 to TRBJ2-7; 10 middle bases align to TRBD2. The sequencing sample was made of peripheral blood or thyroid tissue (not recorded which). The clonotype originates from an adult man with Graves' disease, either hyperthyroidism or ophthalmopathy (not recorded which). CDR3 protein: CASGTGSGRAHEQYF. The DNA reads as follows: TGTGCCAGCGGCACTGGAAGCGGGAGGGCCCACGAGCAGTACTTC.